These 29 T cell receptor beta chains were all obtained from the same sample, sequenced in a study of monozygotic twins with inflammatory bowel disease. TCRdb re-analyzed the 5' RACE reads; it lists each CDR3 protein once, without DNA. There are some 330,000 distinct CDR3 sequences in the sample, with approximately 5.9% held by the top ten. The sample comprised blood. The receptors originated from a human donor with ulcerative colitis or Crohn's disease, or a healthy co-twin of an affected twin (not recorded which).

This chain connects TRBV14 to TRBJ2-1; the D call from TCRdb, TRBD1, cannot be confirmed without DNA. The CDR3 is 13 amino acids. Germline loops: CDR1 SGHDN, CDR2 FVKESK. The CDR3 sequence is CATGWGPSSEQFF.

This rearrangement joins TRBV20-1 to TRBJ1-5. Germline V gene lookup returns CDR1 DFQATT and CDR2 SNEGSKA (reference sequence). The CDR3 is 13 amino acids. The CDR3 loop reads CSAQPKDLQPQHF.

The chain is built from TRBV19 and TRBJ1-5. The CDR3 runs to 11 residues. CDR1 is LNHDA, CDR2 SQIVND, per germline (reference sequence). The CDR3 region is CASNLHQPQHF.

The CDR3 spells CASSERAVYGYTF. V usage is TRBV6-1 and J usage is TRBJ1-2. Germline lookup yields CDR1 MNHNS and CDR2 SASEGT. This CDR3 spans 13 amino acids.

The genes are TRBV7-8 and TRBJ2-3; TCRdb picks TRBD2, but there is no DNA to check that call. Germline V CDR1 and CDR2: SGHVS, FQNEAQ. The length of the CDR3 is 19 residues. The CDR3 sequence is CASTTFGRLSGSGPDTQYF.

The chain couples TRBV18 to TRBJ2-7. This CDR3 spans 14 amino acids. Germline assignment: CDR1 KGHSH and CDR2 LQKENI. The CDR3 reads CASSRRQEPYEQYF.

V and J are TRBV29-1 and TRBJ2-3. From germline, CDR1 is SQVTM and CDR2 ANQGSEA. This CDR3 region has 14 residues. This CDR3 reads CSVDSGSSTDTQYF.

J is TRBJ1-6 and V is TRBV7-9. This CDR3 spans 12 amino acids. Germline values: CDR1 SEHNR, CDR2 FQNEAQ (reference sequence). CDR3 region: CASSFVNSGLHF.

This sequence joins TRBV9 and TRBJ2-7; TCRdb designates TRBD1, a call that cannot be tested without DNA. This CDR3 has 13 residues. The germline V gene has CDR1 SGDLS and CDR2 YYNGEE. The chain's CDR3 is CASSARGAYEQYF.

The rearrangement joins TRBV4-3 to TRBJ2-5; TCRdb's D gene call, TRBD1, goes unchecked for lack of DNA. The germline V gene encodes CDR1 LGHNA and CDR2 YSLEER. The CDR3 consists of 16 residues. The CDR3 sequence is CASSPMSGAQKETQYF.

This chain connects TRBV3-1 to TRBJ2-5; TCRdb names TRBD1, which stays unverified in the absence of DNA. Germline-derived CDR1 and CDR2 are LGHDT and YNNKEL (reference sequence). The CDR3 runs to 15 residues. The CDR3: CASSTTAWYQETQYF.

The chain joins TRBV7-2 to TRBJ2-7; the D gene TCRdb calls, TRBD1, cannot be checked with no DNA. In germline, CDR1 is SGHTA, CDR2 FQGNSA. The CDR3 is 14 amino acids. CDR3 residues: CASRRTGGVYEQYF.

J is TRBJ2-7 and V is TRBV7-2. The CDR3 has 15 amino acids. Germline V CDR1 and CDR2: SGHTA, FQGNSA. CDR3 in amino acids: CASSLVRVSEYEQYF.

The chain recombines TRBV20-1 with TRBJ2-1. The CDR3 contains 15 residues. Germline CDR1 reads DFQATT; CDR2 reads SNEGSKA (reference sequence). Here the CDR3 reads CSARDGSLRLNEQFF.

This chain connects TRBV7-2 to TRBJ2-3; the TCRdb call, TRBD1, lacks DNA for checking. Germline CDR1 is SGHTA and CDR2 is FQGNSA. The CDR3 has 16 residues. The CDR3 sequence: CASSVRDRHSTDTQYF.

The J gene is TRBJ1-5, the V gene TRBV5-1; TCRdb outputs TRBD1, but without DNA this stays unchecked. There are 15 residues in the CDR3. In germline, CDR1 is SGHRS, CDR2 YFSETQ. This CDR3 reads CASSLGSGESQPQHF.

The CDR3 sequence is CASRTRETQYF. The chain is built from TRBV12-3 or TRBV12-4 and TRBJ2-5; TCRdb lists TRBD1, though no DNA is available to test this call. The CDR3 extends over 11 amino acids.

The chain combines TRBV7-2 with TRBJ2-1; the D call from TCRdb, TRBD1, cannot be confirmed without DNA. CDR3 length: 16 amino acids. The germline V gene has CDR1 SGHTA and CDR2 FQGNSA. The CDR3 reads CASSSRAGGINNEQFF.

The chain joins TRBV7-8 to TRBJ2-5; the D call of TRBD1 rests on TCRdb alone, since no DNA is present to check it. The CDR3 consists of 12 residues. In germline, CDR1 is SGHVS, CDR2 FQNEAQ. CDR3 in amino acids: CASSPQGGTQYF.

The V gene is TRBV6-1, the J gene TRBJ2-7. CDR1 and CDR2 (germline): MNHNS, SASEGT. The CDR3 is made up of 14 amino acids. The CDR3 loop is CASRMWRASYEQYF.

This chain uses TRBV15 with TRBJ2-2; TCRdb's D gene call, TRBD2, goes unchecked for lack of DNA. Germline V gives CDR1 LNHNV, CDR2 YYDKDF (reference sequence). This CDR3 is built from 14 residues. Here the CDR3 reads CATKRGARTGELFF.

The rearrangement uses TRBV4-3 and TRBJ2-3; the D call from TCRdb, TRBD1, cannot be confirmed without DNA. The germline V gene has CDR1 LGHNA and CDR2 YSLEER. The CDR3 is 15 amino acids. CDR3 protein: CASSHGDGRTDTQYF.

The V gene is TRBV10-2, the J gene TRBJ2-5; as DNA is missing, the TRBD1 call by TCRdb cannot be tested. The CDR3 contains 15 residues. CDR1 WSHSY and CDR2 SAAADI come from the germline V gene. The CDR3 reads CASSDRGPRQETQYF.

This chain links TRBV29-1 with TRBJ2-1; without DNA, the TCRdb call of TRBD2 cannot be checked. The germline V gene has CDR1 SQVTM and CDR2 ANQGSEA. The CDR3 spans 16 residues. The CDR3 reads CSVEKAGTSVYNEQFF.

The chain links TRBV5-1 to TRBJ2-7; TCRdb returns TRBD2, unconfirmable since there is no DNA. This CDR3 contains 14 residues. The germline CDR1 and CDR2 sequences are SGHRS and YFSETQ. This CDR3 reads CASSLDTLAYEQYF.

The V and J genes are TRBV21-1 and TRBJ2-5; the D gene TCRdb calls, TRBD1, cannot be checked with no DNA. TRBV21-1 is recorded as a pseudogene. The CDR3 extends over 13 amino acids. CDR3 loop: CASPLGAGETQYF.

The genes are TRBV19 and TRBJ2-7; checking the TCRdb D call of TRBD1 is not possible without DNA. Germline V gives CDR1 LNHDA, CDR2 SQIVND (reference sequence). The CDR3 totals 13 residues. CDR3 loop: CASSTRVSYEQYF.

This chain uses TRBV6-2 or TRBV6-3 with TRBJ2-1; there is no DNA to check the TCRdb D call of TRBD2. The germline V gene has CDR1 MNHEY and CDR2 SVGEGT. The CDR3 covers 13 residues. The CDR3 loop is CASSQLAVNEQFF.

This chain links TRBV7-2 with TRBJ2-7. The CDR3 length is 12 residues. Germline V gene data show CDR1 as SGHTA and CDR2 as FQGNSA. The CDR3 is CASSLSPAEQYF.